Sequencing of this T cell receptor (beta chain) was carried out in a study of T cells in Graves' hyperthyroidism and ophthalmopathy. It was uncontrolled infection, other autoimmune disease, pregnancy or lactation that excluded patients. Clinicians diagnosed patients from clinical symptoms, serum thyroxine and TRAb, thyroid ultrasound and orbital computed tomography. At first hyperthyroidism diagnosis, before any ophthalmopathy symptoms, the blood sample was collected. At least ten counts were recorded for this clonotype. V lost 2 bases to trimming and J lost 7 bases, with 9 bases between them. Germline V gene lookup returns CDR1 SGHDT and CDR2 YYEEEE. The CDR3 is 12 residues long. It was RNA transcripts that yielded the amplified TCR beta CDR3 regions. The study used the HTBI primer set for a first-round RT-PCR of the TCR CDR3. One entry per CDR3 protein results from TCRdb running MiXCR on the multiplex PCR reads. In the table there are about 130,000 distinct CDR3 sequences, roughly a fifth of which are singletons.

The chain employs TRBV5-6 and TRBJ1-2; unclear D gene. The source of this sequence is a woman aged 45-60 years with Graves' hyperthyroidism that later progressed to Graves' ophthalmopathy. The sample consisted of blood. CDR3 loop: CASSFLARGYTF. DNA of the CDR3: TGTGCCAGCAGCTTTCTCGCCCGTGGCTACACCTTC. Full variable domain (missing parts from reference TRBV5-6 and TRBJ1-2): DAGVTQSPTHLIKTRGQQVTLRCSPKSGHDTVSWYQQALGQGPQFIFQYYEEEERQRGNFPDRFSGHQFPNYSSELNVNALLLGDSALYLCASSFLARGYTFGSGTRLTVV.